Each of the 10 T cell receptor beta chains below was sequenced from the same sample in a study of shared clonotypes between healthy human individuals. The assay was immunoSEQ multiplex PCR, and TCRdb's table has in-frame clones only and misses some. The table shows 2 million to 3 million clones, with approximately 93% occurring only once. Sequencing was carried out using naive CD4+ T cells from PBMCs. Subset specified: CD45RA+ positively selected. These receptors all stem from a man aged 18 to 29 in good health. Some clones in this sample may be carry-over from other donors' samples.

This clone turned up a few times. The V gene is TRBV18, the J gene TRBJ1-2; D remains ambiguous. Per germline, CDR1 KGHSH and CDR2 LQKENI. The CDR3 extends over 14 amino acids. The V and J ends lost 0 bases and 3 bases respectively, with 8 bases between them. CDR3 coding DNA: TGTGCCAGCTCACCACCGAGCCAGGACTATGGCTACACCTTC. It specifies CASSPPSQDYGYTF.

Concerning this clone itself: At the DNA level, this CDR3 is encoded by other sequences in the same sample as well. The chain carries TRBV5-1 and TRBJ2-5; 8 bases match TRBD1. The germline CDR1 and CDR2 sequences are SGHRS and YFSETQ. V was clipped by 0 bases and J by 4 bases; unmatched bases: 2. The CDR3 has 14 residues. CDR3 protein: CASSLAGGGETQYF. The DNA for the CDR3 is TGCGCCAGCAGCTTGGCAGGGGGCGGAGAGACCCAGTACTTC.

This rearrangement joins TRBV5-1 to TRBJ2-3; 9 nucleotides align to TRBD1. Germline trimming cut 2 bases from V and 4 bases from J; bases unmatched to any gene: 8. CDR1 and CDR2 (germline): SGHRS, YFSETQ. The CDR3 contains 16 residues. CDR3 amino acids: CASSFMGQGVADTQYF. CDR3 DNA: TGCGCCAGCAGCTTTATGGGACAGGGAGTCGCAGATACGCAGTATTTT.

In this sample, this clone turned up once. The chain links TRBV6-5 to TRBJ2-7; D not resolved. The CDR3 is made up of 9 amino acids. CDR1 and CDR2 (germline): MNHEY, SVGAGI. Trimming stripped 5 bases from V and 5 bases from J, with 1 base between. The CDR3: CASSHEQYF. The DNA for the CDR3 is TGTGCCAGCAGTCACGAGCAGTACTTC.

The gene calls are TRBV11-2 and TRBJ2-7; TRBD2 might be the D (6 bases). Looked up from germline, CDR1 is SGHAT and CDR2 is FQNNGV. CDR3 size: 15 residues. V gave up 3 bases and J gave up 4 bases, with 16 bases separating them. In nucleotides, the CDR3 is TGTGCCAGCAGCTTCCCCCGCGCGGGACTTTACGAGCAGTACTTC. It codes for CASSFPRAGLYEQYF.

This chain uses TRBV18 with TRBJ1-3, with TRBD1 as a possible D gene (6 bases). The germline CDR1 and CDR2 sequences are KGHSH and LQKENI. This CDR3 is 16 amino acids long. Trimming removed 6 bases at V and 4 bases at J, with 19 bases between. The CDR3 spells CASSADRGASGNTIYF. DNA of the CDR3: TGTGCCAGCTCTGCAGATCGGGGGGCTTCAGGAAACACCATATATTTT.

This sequence joins TRBV4-1 and TRBJ2-2; D may be TRBD2 (5 bases). The ends were cut back, 6 bases at V and 17 bases at J, with 22 bases in the middle. The CDR3 is 13 amino acids. Germline CDR1 reads MGHRA; CDR2 reads YSYEKL. The CDR3 reads CASRQSGVDGVFF. CDR3 in DNA: TGCGCCAGCAGACAGTCTGGGGTAGACGGGGTTTTTTTT.

V is TRBV29-1 and J is TRBJ2-7; 7 bases agree with TRBD1. Germline V gene lookup returns CDR1 SQVTM and CDR2 ANQGSEA. The CDR3 sequence is 12 residues long. Losses at the gene ends were 5 bases for V and 3 bases for J; bases not matched to a gene: 4. CDR3 coding DNA: TGCAGCGTTTCAAGGACAGGCTACGAGCAGTACTTC. Its protein product is CSVSRTGYEQYF.

The chain couples TRBV5-5 to TRBJ2-7, with 7 bases that match TRBD2. The CDR3 runs 16 residues. Trimming cost V 0 bases and J 7 bases; bases outside gene matches: 13. Germline V gives CDR1 SGHKS, CDR2 YYEKEE (reference sequence). The DNA for the CDR3 is TGTGCCAGCAGCTTGGGTACTAGCGTGAGATCAGGGGAGCAGTACTTC. As protein: CASSLGTSVRSGEQYF.

This chain connects TRBV29-1 to TRBJ2-7; TRBD1 matches 9 bases. CDR1 and CDR2 (germline): SQVTM, ANQGSEA. After removal of 7 bases from V and 0 bases from J, the junction contained 10 bases not matched to a gene. The CDR3 has 15 amino acids. The chain's CDR3 is CSAFSGTGNSYEQYF. In DNA, the CDR3 is TGCAGCGCCTTTTCCGGGACAGGGAACTCCTACGAGCAGTACTTC.